Only a few counts were recorded for the clone carrying this T cell receptor beta chain. The sample is drawn from a study of T cells after yellow fever vaccination. Study-level information: In the case of low-cell-number fractions, SMART-Seq v4 Ultra Low Input was used for preparation.

Germline V gene lookup returns CDR1 SNHLY and CDR2 FYNNEI. The CDR3 contains 15 residues. V lost 4 bases and J 5 bases, leaving 14 bases between the germline ends. TCRdb redid the calling of the 5' RACE reads with MiXCR, one entry per CDR3 protein. The data show 120,000 or so distinct CDR3 sequences, roughly 15% seen once. This specimen consisted of CD8+ T cells sorted from PBMCs, obtained 5 days after the yellow fever booster vaccination. This chain uses TRBV2 with TRBJ2-2; D might be TRBD1 (6 bases). The source of this sequence is a man between 18 and 29 years old who received the YFV17D yellow fever vaccine. The CDR3 here is CASSARGSTTGELFF. CDR3 nucleotides: TGTGCCAGCAGTGCCAGGGGTTCAACGACCGGGGAGCTGTTTTTT.